Listed below are T cell receptor beta chains from one sample, sequenced in a study of patients and donors after allogeneic stem cell transplantation. Each CDR3 protein gets one entry after TCRdb re-called the RT-PCR reads with MiXCR. The sample consists of over 150,000 distinct CDR3 sequences, roughly two fifths of them appearing once. Input material: blood, either unsorted or a sorted T cell fraction (not recorded which). The source is a human donor who was either an allogeneic HSCT recipient or a stem cell or donor lymphocyte infusion donor (not recorded which). It is not recorded whose cells these are; they may come from a transplant donor. The CDR3 runs from the conserved cysteine through the conserved F or W. A D gene is named only where the DNA matches it firmly. Clone size is given for some rows only: seen once, a few or many times, or a class if the clone is expanded.

clone_size: -; j_call: TRBJ2-2; v_call: TRBV12-3/TRBV12-4; d_call: -; cdr3_nt: TGTGCCAGCACCCACGAGGGCGGCCCGAACACCGGGGAGCTGTTTTTT; cdr3_aa: CASTHEGGPNTGELFF
clone_size: few; j_call: TRBJ1-5; v_call: TRBV7-2; d_call: -; cdr3_nt: TGTGCCAGCAGCGATGGGTCTCGTAGCAATCAGCCCCAGCATTTT; cdr3_aa: CASSDGSRSNQPQHF
clone_size: -; j_call: TRBJ2-7; v_call: TRBV15; d_call: -; cdr3_nt: TGTGCCACGAAAGGGGACATGAACTACGAGCAGTACTTC; cdr3_aa: CATKGDMNYEQYF
clone_size: few; j_call: TRBJ1-3; v_call: TRBV7-3; d_call: -; cdr3_nt: TGTGCCAGCAGCTTCATCCCTCGACAGGAGGAAGCCTCTGGAAACACCATATATTTT; cdr3_aa: CASSFIPRQEEASGNTIYF
clone_size: few; j_call: TRBJ1-2; v_call: TRBV4-1; d_call: -; cdr3_nt: TGCGCCAGCAGCTCCACAGGGTTGTCGGGCTACACCTTC; cdr3_aa: CASSSTGLSGYTF
clone_size: -; j_call: TRBJ1-1; v_call: TRBV7-2; d_call: -; cdr3_nt: TGTGCCAGCAGCTTATTAGCGTCAGCTTTCTTT; cdr3_aa: CASSLLASAFF
clone_size: few; j_call: TRBJ1-5; v_call: TRBV28; d_call: -; cdr3_nt: TGTGCCAGCAGCTCTGGGGGAAATCAGCCCCAGCATTTT; cdr3_aa: CASSSGGNQPQHF
clone_size: few; j_call: TRBJ1-5; v_call: TRBV7-9; d_call: -; cdr3_nt: TGTGCCAGCAGCTTTACGGGACGGGAACAGCCCCAGCATTTT; cdr3_aa: CASSFTGREQPQHF
clone_size: few; j_call: TRBJ1-1; v_call: TRBV10-3; d_call: -; cdr3_nt: TGTGCCATCAGTCAAAAGAACACTGAAGCTTTCTTT; cdr3_aa: CAISQKNTEAFF
clone_size: few; j_call: TRBJ2-3; v_call: TRBV5-1; d_call: -; cdr3_nt: TGCGCCAGCAGCTTGGCGAGGGGGAGAGGGGATACGCAGTATTTT; cdr3_aa: CASSLARGRGDTQYF
clone_size: -; j_call: TRBJ1-5; v_call: TRBV28; d_call: -; cdr3_nt: TGTGCCAGCCACCATGAGGGTTCCAATCAGCCCCAGCATTTT; cdr3_aa: CASHHEGSNQPQHF
clone_size: few; j_call: TRBJ1-2; v_call: TRBV15; d_call: -; cdr3_nt: TGTGCCACCAGCAGAGATCTAATTGGCTATGGCTACACCTTC; cdr3_aa: CATSRDLIGYGYTF
clone_size: -; j_call: TRBJ2-3; v_call: TRBV28; d_call: TRBD2; cdr3_nt: TGTGCCAGCAGTTTATTGGGCGGGAGCGCAGATACGCAGTATTTT; cdr3_aa: CASSLLGGSADTQYF
clone_size: -; j_call: TRBJ2-7; v_call: TRBV14; d_call: -; cdr3_nt: TGTGCCAGCAGTCCCAATACCCGCGGCAGGGGCTACGAGCAGTACTTC; cdr3_aa: CASSPNTRGRGYEQYF
clone_size: -; j_call: TRBJ2-3; v_call: TRBV27; d_call: -; cdr3_nt: TGTGCCAGCAGTCTTAACCCTCGGGACGAGTCCACAGATACGCAGTATTTT; cdr3_aa: CASSLNPRDESTDTQYF
clone_size: many; j_call: TRBJ1-1; v_call: TRBV6-2/TRBV6-3; d_call: TRBD1; cdr3_nt: TGTGCCAGCAGTGCCTGGACAGGGAGCACTGAAGCTTTCTTT; cdr3_aa: CASSAWTGSTEAFF
clone_size: -; j_call: TRBJ1-2; v_call: TRBV29-1; d_call: -; cdr3_nt: TGCAGCGTCCCGGGGACGGACTATGGCTACACCTTC; cdr3_aa: CSVPGTDYGYTF
clone_size: -; j_call: TRBJ1-2; v_call: TRBV5-6; d_call: -; cdr3_nt: TGTGCCAGCAGCTTGGGGAGAACAGGCTACACCTTC; cdr3_aa: CASSLGRTGYTF
clone_size: few; j_call: TRBJ2-3; v_call: TRBV29-1; d_call: -; cdr3_nt: TGCAGCGTCGCCCCGGGGAGAACAGATACGCAGTATTTT; cdr3_aa: CSVAPGRTDTQYF
clone_size: -; j_call: TRBJ2-1; v_call: TRBV5-1; d_call: TRBD2; cdr3_nt: TGCGCCAGCAGCTGGACTAGCGGGGAGTACAATGAGCAGTTCTTC; cdr3_aa: CASSWTSGEYNEQFF
clone_size: many; j_call: TRBJ1-2; v_call: TRBV4-3; d_call: -; cdr3_nt: TGCGCCAGCAGCCAAGAAGGTGCGGGTTCTGGCTACACCTTC; cdr3_aa: CASSQEGAGSGYTF
clone_size: -; j_call: TRBJ1-4; v_call: TRBV5-1; d_call: -; cdr3_nt: TGCGCCAGCAGCTCTCCCGGACGGGATGAAAAACTGTTTTTT; cdr3_aa: CASSSPGRDEKLFF
clone_size: -; j_call: TRBJ2-1; v_call: TRBV29-1; d_call: -; cdr3_nt: TGCAGCGTTGAGGGGGAAATCTCTGGGAATGAGCAGTTCTTC; cdr3_aa: CSVEGEISGNEQFF
clone_size: -; j_call: TRBJ2-1; v_call: TRBV6-4; d_call: -; cdr3_nt: TGTGCCACCTCGCGGGGATGGGGCCACAATGAGCAGTTCTTC; cdr3_aa: CATSRGWGHNEQFF
clone_size: -; j_call: TRBJ1-2; v_call: TRBV27; d_call: -; cdr3_nt: TGTGCCAGCAGTCTACAGGGATTTGGTGGCTACACCTTC; cdr3_aa: CASSLQGFGGYTF
clone_size: -; j_call: TRBJ1-1; v_call: TRBV12-3/TRBV12-4; d_call: -; cdr3_nt: TGTGCCAGCACTATGGGACCGCTGAACACTGAAGCTTTCTTT; cdr3_aa: CASTMGPLNTEAFF
clone_size: -; j_call: TRBJ2-1; v_call: TRBV20-1; d_call: -; cdr3_nt: TGCAGTGCTAGAATTTCGGGAGTCTGGGAGCAGTTCTTC; cdr3_aa: CSARISGVWEQFF
clone_size: few; j_call: TRBJ1-2; v_call: TRBV20-1; d_call: -; cdr3_nt: TGCAGTGCTCCCGAAGGGTCAGCGGTCTATGGCTACACCTTC; cdr3_aa: CSAPEGSAVYGYTF
clone_size: -; j_call: TRBJ2-3; v_call: TRBV6-2/TRBV6-3; d_call: -; cdr3_nt: TGTGCCAGCAGTTACGAATACACAGATACGCAGTATTTT; cdr3_aa: CASSYEYTDTQYF
clone_size: -; j_call: TRBJ1-6; v_call: TRBV10-3; d_call: -; cdr3_nt: TGTGCCATCAGGGACCCCGGGGGGGCGGCGGATAATTCACCCCTCCACTTT; cdr3_aa: CAIRDPGGAADNSPLHF
clone_size: -; j_call: TRBJ2-4; v_call: TRBV21-1; d_call: -; cdr3_nt: TGTGCCAGCAGCAATGGGACTAGCGGGAGGCGTGGCAAAAACATTCAGTACTTC; cdr3_aa: CASSNGTSGRRGKNIQYF
clone_size: few; j_call: TRBJ2-1; v_call: TRBV5-1; d_call: TRBD1; cdr3_nt: TGCGCCAGCAGCTTGGCCGGGACAGGGGTAAATGAGCAGTTCTTC; cdr3_aa: CASSLAGTGVNEQFF
clone_size: -; j_call: TRBJ1-1; v_call: TRBV7-9; d_call: TRBD1; cdr3_nt: TGTGCCAGCAGCCGGGGACAGGGAATAATAGGGAACACTGAAGCTTTCTTT; cdr3_aa: CASSRGQGIIGNTEAFF
clone_size: few; j_call: TRBJ1-6; v_call: TRBV7-9; d_call: -; cdr3_nt: TGTGCCAGCAGGTCCAACAGCTCCTATAATTCACCCCTCCACTTT; cdr3_aa: CASRSNSSYNSPLHF
clone_size: -; j_call: TRBJ2-3; v_call: TRBV13; d_call: -; cdr3_nt: TGTGCCAGCAGCTTATCGGAACGACGATCCAGACATACGCAGTATTTT; cdr3_aa: CASSLSERRSRHTQYF
clone_size: few; j_call: TRBJ1-3; v_call: TRBV28; d_call: -; cdr3_nt: TGTGCCAGCAGTTTATTAAGTTATTCAAACACCATATATTTT; cdr3_aa: CASSLLSYSNTIYF
clone_size: -; j_call: TRBJ2-1; v_call: TRBV3-1; d_call: -; cdr3_nt: TGTGCCAGCAGCGAAGTGGGGAGCTCCTACAATGAGCAGTTCTTC; cdr3_aa: CASSEVGSSYNEQFF
clone_size: -; j_call: TRBJ2-7; v_call: TRBV11-1; d_call: -; cdr3_nt: TGTGCCAGCAGCTCCTACTCACGCGAGCAGTACTTC; cdr3_aa: CASSSYSREQYF
clone_size: -; j_call: TRBJ2-7; v_call: TRBV5-1; d_call: TRBD1; cdr3_nt: TGCGCCAGCAGCTACTTGTTTTCGACAGGGGCTACTTTCTACGAGCAGTACTTC; cdr3_aa: CASSYLFSTGATFYEQYF
clone_size: few; j_call: TRBJ1-1; v_call: TRBV12-3/TRBV12-4; d_call: -; cdr3_nt: TGTGCCAGCATTCAGGGCAACACTGAAGCTTTCTTT; cdr3_aa: CASIQGNTEAFF
clone_size: many; j_call: TRBJ2-1; v_call: TRBV5-1; d_call: -; cdr3_nt: TGCGCCAGCAGCTTGGGGGGGTCTTACAATGAGCAGTTCTTC; cdr3_aa: CASSLGGSYNEQFF
clone_size: -; j_call: TRBJ2-5; v_call: TRBV2; d_call: TRBD1; cdr3_nt: TGTGCCAGTAGTCGGGACAGTCAAGAGACCCAGTACTTC; cdr3_aa: CASSRDSQETQYF
clone_size: -; j_call: TRBJ1-5; v_call: TRBV3-1; d_call: -; cdr3_nt: TGTGCCAGCAGCCCGCTTAGGGGGAATCAGCCCCAGCATTTT; cdr3_aa: CASSPLRGNQPQHF
clone_size: -; j_call: TRBJ2-3; v_call: TRBV5-6; d_call: -; cdr3_nt: TGTGCCAGCAGCTTGTGGAGCGGATCGACGCAGTATTTT; cdr3_aa: CASSLWSGSTQYF
clone_size: -; j_call: TRBJ2-3; v_call: TRBV27; d_call: -; cdr3_nt: TGTGCCAGCAGTGCCGAGGCCAACCTAGGCACAGATACGCAGTATTTT; cdr3_aa: CASSAEANLGTDTQYF